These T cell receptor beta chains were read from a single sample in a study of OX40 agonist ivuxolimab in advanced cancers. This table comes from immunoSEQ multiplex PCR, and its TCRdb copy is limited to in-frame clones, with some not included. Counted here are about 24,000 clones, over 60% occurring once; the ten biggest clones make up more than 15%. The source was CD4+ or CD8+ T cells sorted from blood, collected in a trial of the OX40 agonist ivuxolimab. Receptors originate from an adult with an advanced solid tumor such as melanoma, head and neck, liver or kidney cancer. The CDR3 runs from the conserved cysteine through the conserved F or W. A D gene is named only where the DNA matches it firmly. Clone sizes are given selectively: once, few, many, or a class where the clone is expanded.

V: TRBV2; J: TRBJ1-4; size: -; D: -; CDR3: CASSPDRKKLFF; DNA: TGTGCCAGCAGTCCCGACCGGAAAAAACTGTTTTTT
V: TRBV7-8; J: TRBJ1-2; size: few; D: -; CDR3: CASSTGASYGYTF; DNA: TGTGCCAGCAGCACGGGGGCGAGCTATGGCTACACCTTC
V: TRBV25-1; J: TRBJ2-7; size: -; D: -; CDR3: CASSTPRQRQYF; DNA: TGTGCCAGCAGTACCCCTCGACAGCGGCAGTACTTC
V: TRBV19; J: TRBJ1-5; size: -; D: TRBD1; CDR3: CASSSRGLGEPQHF; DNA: TGTGCCAGTAGTAGCAGGGGGCTCGGAGAGCCCCAGCATTTT
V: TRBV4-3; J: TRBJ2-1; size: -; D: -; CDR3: CASSPTERRGVYNEQFF; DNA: TGCGCCAGCAGCCCGACTGAGAGGCGAGGGGTGTACAATGAGCAGTTCTTC
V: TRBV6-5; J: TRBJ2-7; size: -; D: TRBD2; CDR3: CASSFSGETYEQYF; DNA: TGTGCCAGCAGCTTTAGCGGGGAAACCTACGAGCAGTACTTC
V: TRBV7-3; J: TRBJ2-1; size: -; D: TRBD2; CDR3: CASSLLGGSGAYNEQFF; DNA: TGTGCCAGCAGCTTACTCGGGGGTAGCGGGGCTTACAATGAGCAGTTCTTC
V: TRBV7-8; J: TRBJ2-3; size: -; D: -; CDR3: CASSLGAGFTDTQYF; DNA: TGTGCCAGCAGCTTAGGAGCAGGGTTCACAGATACGCAGTATTTT
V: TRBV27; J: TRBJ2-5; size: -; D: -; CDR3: CASSNLFGAQETQYF; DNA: TGTGCCAGCAGCAACCTCTTCGGGGCGCAAGAGACCCAGTACTTC
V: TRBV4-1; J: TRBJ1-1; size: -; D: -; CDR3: CASRSDQGYTEAFF; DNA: TGCGCCAGCAGAAGTGACCAGGGGTACACTGAAGCTTTCTTT
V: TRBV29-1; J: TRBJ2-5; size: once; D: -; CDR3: CSEGGETQYF; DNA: TGCAGCGAGGGCGGGGAGACCCAGTACTTC
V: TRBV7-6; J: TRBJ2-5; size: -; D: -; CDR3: CASSLEVQETQYF; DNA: TGTGCCAGCAGCTTAGAAGTACAAGAGACCCAGTACTTC
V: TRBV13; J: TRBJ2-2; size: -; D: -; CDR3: CASSLSGELFF; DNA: TGTGCCAGCAGCTTAAGCGGGGAGCTGTTTTTT
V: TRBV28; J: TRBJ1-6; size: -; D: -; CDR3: CASSLNYNSPLHF; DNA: TGTGCCAGCAGTTTAAATTATAATTCACCCCTCCACTTT
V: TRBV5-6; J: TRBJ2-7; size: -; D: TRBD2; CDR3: CASSPGGSIVYEQYF; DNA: TGTGCCAGCAGCCCGGGGGGGAGTATTGTCTACGAGCAGTACTTC
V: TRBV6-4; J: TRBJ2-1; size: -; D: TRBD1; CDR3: CASSETGQDYNEQFF; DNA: TGTGCCAGCAGTGAGACAGGACAGGACTACAATGAGCAGTTCTTC
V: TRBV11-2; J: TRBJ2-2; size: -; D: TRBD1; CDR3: CASSGTGSTGELFF; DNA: TGTGCCAGCAGCGGGACAGGGTCCACCGGGGAGCTGTTTTTT
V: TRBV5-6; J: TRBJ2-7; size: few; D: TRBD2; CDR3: CASRSAGEEQYF; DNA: TGTGCCAGCAGGTCGGCGGGGGAGGAGCAGTACTTC
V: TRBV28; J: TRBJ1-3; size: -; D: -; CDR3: CASRAPTRTFSGNTIYF; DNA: TGTGCCAGCAGGGCCCCCACACGTACTTTCTCTGGAAACACCATATATTTT
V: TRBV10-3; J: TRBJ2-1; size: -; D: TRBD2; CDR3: CAISELAGAVPNEQFF; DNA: TGTGCCATCAGTGAGCTAGCGGGGGCGGTTCCCAATGAGCAGTTCTTC
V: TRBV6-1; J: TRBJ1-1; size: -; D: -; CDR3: CASSDRDPLTTEAFF; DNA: TGTGCCAGCAGTGATCGGGACCCTCTAACCACTGAAGCTTTCTTT
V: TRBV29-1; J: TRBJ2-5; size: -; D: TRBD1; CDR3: CSLQGEGLAQYF; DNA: TGCAGCTTACAGGGGGAAGGTTTGGCCCAGTACTTC
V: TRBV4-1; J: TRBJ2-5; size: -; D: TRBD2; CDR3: CASSLLSSGKTQYF; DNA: TGTGCCAGCAGCCTCCTTTCTAGCGGGAAGACCCAGTACTTC
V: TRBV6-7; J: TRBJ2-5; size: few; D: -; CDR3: CASSYSKGDGRTQYF; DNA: TGTGCCAGCAGTTACTCTAAAGGTGATGGCAGGACCCAGTACTTC
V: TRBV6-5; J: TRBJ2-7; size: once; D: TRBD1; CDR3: CASQGVDEQYF; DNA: TGTGCCAGCCAGGGGGTCGACGAGCAGTACTTC
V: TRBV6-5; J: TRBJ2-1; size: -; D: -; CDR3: CASSYLVGYNEQFF; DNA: TGTGCCAGCAGTTACTTGGTCGGGTACAATGAGCAGTTCTTC
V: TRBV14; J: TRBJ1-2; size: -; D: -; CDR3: CASSLGASSYTF; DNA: TGTGCCAGCAGCCTGGGTGCGTCCAGCTACACCTTC
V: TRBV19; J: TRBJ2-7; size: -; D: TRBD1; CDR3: CASTQGTGSYEQYF; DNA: TGTGCCAGTACCCAAGGGACAGGGTCCTACGAGCAGTACTTC
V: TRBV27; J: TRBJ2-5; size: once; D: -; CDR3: CASSKGGGFLVQETQYF; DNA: TGTGCCAGCAGTAAAGGGGGGGGATTCCTCGTTCAAGAGACCCAGTACTTC